A single T cell receptor beta chain is shown here with its context. What it binds is unknown. Here immunoSEQ multiplex PCR was the method, and the copy in TCRdb shows in-frame clones only, minus some. The sample lists hundreds of thousands of clones; 74% were seen once. These data belong to a study of shared clonotypes between healthy human individuals. CDR3 length equals 15 residues. Germline CDR1 and CDR2: PRHDT and FYEKMQ (reference sequence). Trimming cost V 5 bases and J 0 bases; bases outside gene matches: 5. Nashville, Tennessee was home to all donors, who were Caucasian adults. The study's findings and limits: Sharing across four donors was highest in naive CD4 (around 5%) and lowest in memory CD8 (roughly 0.4%).

V is TRBV13 and J is TRBJ2-5; TRBD1 matches at 8 bases. The receptor was derived from a young man in good health. The sample consisted of memory CD4+ T cells sorted from blood. Stated subset: CD45RA-negative fraction. Here the CDR3 reads CASSRGTGYQETQYF. Written as DNA, the CDR3 is TGTGCCAGCAGCCGTGGGACAGGCTACCAAGAGACCCAGTACTTC.